The clone carrying this T cell receptor (beta chain) is a singleton in its sample. Measured with immunoSEQ multiplex PCR; TCRdb has only the in-frame clones, and not every one. The data contain about 56,000 clones, 89% of them singletons. The entry originates in a study of blood T cell repertoires in COVID-19. Across the whole study: Material from acute and convalescent COVID-19 was sourced from the United States, Italy and Spain. T cells, B-cell-depleted T cells, or PBMCs supplied cDNA or gDNA.

V dropped 3 bases and J dropped 4; count of bases not matched to a gene: 11. Germline V CDR1 and CDR2: MGHRA, YSYEKL. CDR3 length equals 18 residues. The chain employs TRBV4-1 and TRBJ2-7; TRBD2 matches at 14 bases. Sequenced input: peripheral blood. The receptor's source is a human donor in a cohort sampled during active COVID-19. This CDR3 is CASSHFPTTSGGAYEQYF. CDR3 coding DNA: TGCGCCAGCAGCCATTTCCCTACGACTAGCGGGGGGGCATACGAGCAGTACTTC.